The rows below give T cell receptor beta chains drawn from one sample of a study of blood T cell repertoires in COVID-19. The method was immunoSEQ multiplex PCR; TCRdb's version includes in-frame clones alone and lacks a portion of them. The profile shows approximately 200,000 clones, almost 90% of them singletons. Sequencing was performed on peripheral blood. The receptor set was obtained from a man between 18 and 35 years old with active or convalescent COVID-19. Both conserved end residues are part of each CDR3. Fields, in order: CDR3 length, V gene, clone size, CDR3 protein. Size values are once, few and many counts, or a class for expanded clones, and some rows have none.

>17|TRBV3-1/TRBV3-2|NA
CASRHPRDRVSNQPQHF
>12|TRBV19|NA
CASTFSFGELFF
>15|TRBV27|NA
CASRPGQRYPTEAFF
>12|TRBV4-2|NA
CASAEGDTEAFF
>13|TRBV4-1|NA
CASSQGRAETQYF
>13|TRBV7-9|once
CASSLLENTEAFF
>12|TRBV6-5|NA
CASGREPYEQYF
>11|TRBV7-2|NA
CASSPASEQYF
>15|TRBV7-9|NA
CASSPLGRGGNTIYF
>19|TRBV5-4|NA
CASSLLETPGLPSTDTQYF
>13|TRBV18|NA
CASAWTGDTEAFF
>15|TRBV4-3|NA
CASSQEGSGANVLTF
>15|TRBV28|NA
CASREQSTLGTPLHF
>12|TRBV29-1|NA
CSVARGIEKLFF
>15|TRBV7-9|few
CASSLAGALETEAFF
>15|TRBV5-1|NA
CASSTWTGATDTQYF
>12|TRBV27|NA
CASSLRGTEAFF
>15|TRBV28|NA
CASSLSSWGTDGYTF
>12|TRBV11-1|NA
CASSRTGGGTFF
>14|TRBV6-5|NA
CASSQDRGLYEQYF
>15|TRBV5-1|NA
CASSLQQGLNTEAFF
>13|TRBV11-3|once
CASSRGGYNEQFF